This T cell receptor (beta chain) was obtained from a study of T cell responses to AZD1222 COVID-19 vaccine. The data were produced by immunoSEQ multiplex PCR, yet TCRdb's version contains in-frame clones alone and is incomplete. The data contain around 120,000 clones, about 93% of them seen just once; the ten biggest clones take up approximately 5%. After removal of 4 bases from V and 0 bases from J, the junction contained 3 bases not matched to a gene. The CDR3 runs to 15 residues. Germline CDR1 SGHDT, CDR2 YYEEEE. A remark on this clone: Antigen: not known.

Study-level results: White British ancestry dominated among donors, who included more females, and clonal diversity was possibly underestimated.

V gene TRBV5-6 combines with J gene TRBJ2-2; 7 bases are shared with TRBD2. Sequencing used peripheral blood, obtained 28 days after the second AZD1222 dose. The sequence was collected from an adult who received the AZD1222 COVID-19 vaccine. CDR3 sequence: CASSLGLSNTGELFF. The DNA of the CDR3 is TGTGCCAGCAGCCTGGGACTATCGAACACCGGGGAGCTGTTTTTT. Variable domain in full (rest from reference TRBV5-6 and TRBJ2-2): DAGVTQSPTHLIKTRGQQVTLRCSPKSGHDTVSWYQQALGQGPQFIFQYYEEEERQRGNFPDRFSGHQFPNYSSELNVNALLLGDSALYLCASSLGLSNTGELFFGEGSRLTVL.